The T cell receptor (beta chain) described here comes from a study of spatial heterogeneity in lung cancer. Notes on the study in general: For expanded intratumoral alpha and beta TCRs, counts tracked tumor mutation counts. The recorded estimate of tumor T cell coverage is about 7% for alpha chains and 11% to 15% for beta chains.

Trimming removed 1 base from V and 0 bases from J, with 8 bases in between. The CDR3 contains 14 residues. Germline CDR1 and CDR2: SGHRS and YFSETQ. This clonotype was seen repeatedly, ten times or more. Its specificity is unknown. TCRdb fed the 5' RACE reads into MiXCR, producing one record per CDR3 protein. The sample holds about 14,000 distinct CDR3 sequences, roughly 3.4% seen once. Time point denoted: sample taken at primary tumor resection. Tumor, nontumor lung or frozen PBMC supplied whole RNA that was sequenced unsorted. The V gene is TRBV5-1, the J gene TRBJ2-7; D is perhaps TRBD2 (5 bases). This TCR was recovered from a male donor with early-stage non-small cell lung cancer. Sample: lung tumor tissue, taken at surgery. DNA for the CDR3: TGCGCCAGCAGCTTGCCTGGGAGCTCCTACGAGCAGTACTTC. It translates to CASSLPGSSYEQYF.